This T cell receptor (beta chain) is from a study of blood T cell repertoires in COVID-19. Study-level background: The United States, Italy and Spain provided the acute and convalescent COVID-19 samples. T cells, B-cell-depleted T cells, or PBMCs provided the cDNA or gDNA that served as material.

Per the study methods: Scientists estimated how many nucleated cells there were by amplifying reference gene primers. Profiled with immunoSEQ multiplex PCR; TCRdb holds only in-frame clones, not every one. V, J and clone size are taken as reported in that table, and D and trimming were inferred from the DNA itself. The sample records 150,000 or so clones, roughly 76% being singletons. The sequence came from a human donor with acute or convalescent COVID-19. The donor label of this sample is uncertain. Sequenced sample: peripheral blood.

CDR3 bases: TGTGCCAGCAGCCAAGGAGGGACAGGGGGCTATGGCTATGGCTACACCTTC. Its translation is CASSQGGTGGYGYGYTF. This chain joins TRBV14 and TRBJ1-2; 12 bases fit TRBD1. Trimming took 1 base from V and 4 from J; bases not matched to a gene: 7. This CDR3 is 17 amino acids long. Germline values: CDR1 SGHDN, CDR2 FVKESK.